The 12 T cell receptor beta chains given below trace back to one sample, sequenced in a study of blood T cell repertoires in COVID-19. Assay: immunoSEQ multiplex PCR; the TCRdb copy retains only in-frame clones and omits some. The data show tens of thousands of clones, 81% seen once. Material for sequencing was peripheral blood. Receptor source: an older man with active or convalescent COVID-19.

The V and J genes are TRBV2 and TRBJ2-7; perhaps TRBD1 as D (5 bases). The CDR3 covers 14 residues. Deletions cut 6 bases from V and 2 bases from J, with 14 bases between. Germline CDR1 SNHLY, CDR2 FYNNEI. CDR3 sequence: CASRTAPATYEQYF. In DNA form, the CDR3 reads TGTGCCAGCAGGACAGCGCCTGCAACCTACGAGCAGTACTTC.

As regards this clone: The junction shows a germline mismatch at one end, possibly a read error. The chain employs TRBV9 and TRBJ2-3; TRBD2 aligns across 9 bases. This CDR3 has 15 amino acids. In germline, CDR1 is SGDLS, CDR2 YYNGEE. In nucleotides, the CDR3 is TGTGCCGGCAGCGTAAGCGGGGGGCACACAGATACGCAGTATTTT. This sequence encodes CAGSVSGGHTDTQYF.

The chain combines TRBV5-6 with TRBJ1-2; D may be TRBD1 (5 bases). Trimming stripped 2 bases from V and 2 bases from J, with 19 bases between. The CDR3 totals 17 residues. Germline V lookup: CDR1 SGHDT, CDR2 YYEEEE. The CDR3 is CASSLFQGVLGNYGYTF. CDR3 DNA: TGTGCCAGCAGCTTATTCCAGGGTGTATTGGGGAACTATGGCTACACCTTC.

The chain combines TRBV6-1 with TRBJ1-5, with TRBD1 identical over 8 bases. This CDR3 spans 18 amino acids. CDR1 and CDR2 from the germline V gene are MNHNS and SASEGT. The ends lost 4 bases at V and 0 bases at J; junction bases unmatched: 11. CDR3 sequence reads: CASSGTGGSTNSNQPQHF. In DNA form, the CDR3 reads TGTGCCAGCAGTGGAACAGGGGGATCTACTAATAGCAATCAGCCCCAGCATTTT.

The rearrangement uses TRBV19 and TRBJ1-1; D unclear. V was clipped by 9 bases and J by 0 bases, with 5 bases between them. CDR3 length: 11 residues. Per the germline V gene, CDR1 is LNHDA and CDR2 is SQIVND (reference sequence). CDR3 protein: CASLLNTEAFF. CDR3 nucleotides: TGTGCCAGCTTATTGAACACTGAAGCTTTCTTT. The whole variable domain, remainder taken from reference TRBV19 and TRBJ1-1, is DGGITQSPKYLFRKEGQNVTLSCEQNLNHDAMYWYRQDPGQGLRLIYYSQIVNDFQKGDIAEGYSVSREKKESFPLTVTSAQKNPTAFYLCASLLNTEAFFGQGTRLTVV.

CDR3 protein: CASSSGGAAGPTYNEQFF. In DNA form, the CDR3 reads TGTGCCAGCAGCTCCGGGGGGGCGGCAGGGCCCACCTACAATGAGCAGTTCTTC. The V gene is TRBV7-9, the J gene TRBJ2-1, with TRBD2 matching 8 bases. The CDR3 consists of 18 residues. Germline V CDR1 and CDR2: SEHNR, FQNEAQ (reference sequence). The junction had 13 bases not matched to a gene; V was cut back by 4 bases and J by 2 bases.

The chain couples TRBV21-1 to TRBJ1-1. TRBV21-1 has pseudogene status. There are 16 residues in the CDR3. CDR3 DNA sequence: TGTGCCAGCAGCAAAGTCGGACCCTCGGGGTACACTGAAGCTTTCTTT. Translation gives CASSKVGPSGYTEAFF.

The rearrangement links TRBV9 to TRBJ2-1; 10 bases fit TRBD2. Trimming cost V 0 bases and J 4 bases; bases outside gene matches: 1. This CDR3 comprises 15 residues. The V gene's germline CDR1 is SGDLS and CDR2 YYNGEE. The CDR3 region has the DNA TGTGCCAGCAGCGTAGGGACTAGCGGTTACAATGAGCAGTTCTTC. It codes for CASSVGTSGYNEQFF.

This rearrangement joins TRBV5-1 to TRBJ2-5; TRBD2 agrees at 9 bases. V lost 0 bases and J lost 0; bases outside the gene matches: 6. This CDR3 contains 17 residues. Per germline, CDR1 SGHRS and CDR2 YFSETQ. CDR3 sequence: CASSLDLAGLYQETQYF. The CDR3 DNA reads TGCGCCAGCAGCTTGGACCTAGCGGGGCTGTACCAAGAGACCCAGTACTTC. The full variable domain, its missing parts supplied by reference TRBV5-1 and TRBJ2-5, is KAGVTQTPRYLIKTRGQQVTLSCSPISGHRSVSWYQQTPGQGLQFLFEYFSETQRNKGNFPGRFSGRQFSNSRSEMNVSTLELGDSALYLCASSLDLAGLYQETQYFGPGTRLLVL.

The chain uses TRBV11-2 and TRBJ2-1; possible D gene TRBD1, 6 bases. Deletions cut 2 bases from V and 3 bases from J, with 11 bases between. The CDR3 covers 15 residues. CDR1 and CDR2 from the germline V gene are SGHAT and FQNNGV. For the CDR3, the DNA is TGTGCCAGCAGCTTAAATTGGGGGCACTACAATGAGCAGTTCTTC. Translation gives CASSLNWGHYNEQFF.

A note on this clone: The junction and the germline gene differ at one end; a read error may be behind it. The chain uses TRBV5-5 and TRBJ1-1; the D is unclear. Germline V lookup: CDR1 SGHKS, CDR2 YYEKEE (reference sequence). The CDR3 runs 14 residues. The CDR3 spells CASTLRVVSTEAFF. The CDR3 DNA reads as TGTGCCAGCACCTTGCGGGTTGTGAGCACTGAAGCTTTCTTT.

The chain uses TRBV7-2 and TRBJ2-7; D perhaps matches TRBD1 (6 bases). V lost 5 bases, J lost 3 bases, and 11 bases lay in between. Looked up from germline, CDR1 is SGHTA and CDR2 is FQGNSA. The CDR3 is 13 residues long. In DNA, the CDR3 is TGTGCCAGCAGCCCCCTACAGGGCTACGAGCAGTACTTC. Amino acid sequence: CASSPLQGYEQYF.